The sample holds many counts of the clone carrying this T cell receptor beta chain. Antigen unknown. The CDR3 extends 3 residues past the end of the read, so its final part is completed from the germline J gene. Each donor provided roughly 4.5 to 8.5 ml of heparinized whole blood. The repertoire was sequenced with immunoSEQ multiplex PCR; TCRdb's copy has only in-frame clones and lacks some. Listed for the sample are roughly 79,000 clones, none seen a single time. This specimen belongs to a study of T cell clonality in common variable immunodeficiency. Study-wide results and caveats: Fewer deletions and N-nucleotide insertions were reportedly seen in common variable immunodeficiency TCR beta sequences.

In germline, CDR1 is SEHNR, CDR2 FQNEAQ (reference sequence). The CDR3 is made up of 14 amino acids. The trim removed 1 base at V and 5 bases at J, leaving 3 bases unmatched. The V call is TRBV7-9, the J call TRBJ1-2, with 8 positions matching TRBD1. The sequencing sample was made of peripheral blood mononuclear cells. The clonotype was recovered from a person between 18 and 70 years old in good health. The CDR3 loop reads CASSLGQGSYGYTF. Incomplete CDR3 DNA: TGTGCCAGCAGCTTAGGACAGGGGTCGTATGGC.